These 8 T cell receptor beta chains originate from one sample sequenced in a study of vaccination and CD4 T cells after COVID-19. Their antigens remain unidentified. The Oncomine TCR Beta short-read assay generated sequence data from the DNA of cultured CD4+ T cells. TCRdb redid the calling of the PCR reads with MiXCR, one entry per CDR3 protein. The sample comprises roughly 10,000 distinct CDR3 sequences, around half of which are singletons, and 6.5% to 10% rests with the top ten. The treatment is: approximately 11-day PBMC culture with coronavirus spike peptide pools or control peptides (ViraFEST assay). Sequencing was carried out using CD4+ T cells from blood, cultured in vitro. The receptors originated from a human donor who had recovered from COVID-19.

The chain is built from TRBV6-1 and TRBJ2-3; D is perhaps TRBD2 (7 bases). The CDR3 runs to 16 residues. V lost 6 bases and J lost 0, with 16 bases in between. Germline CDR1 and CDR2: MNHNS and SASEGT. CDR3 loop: CASRTTGGRSTDTQYF. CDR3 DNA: TGTGCCAGCAGAACGACGGGGGGCCGAAGCACAGATACGCAGTATTTT.

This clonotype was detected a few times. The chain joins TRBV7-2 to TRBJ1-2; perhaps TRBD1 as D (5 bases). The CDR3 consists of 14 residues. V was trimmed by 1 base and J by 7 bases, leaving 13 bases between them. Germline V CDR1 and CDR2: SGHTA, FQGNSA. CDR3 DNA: TGTGCCAGCAGCTTAGAAGGGACGTCGGCTGGCTACACCTTC. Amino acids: CASSLEGTSAGYTF.

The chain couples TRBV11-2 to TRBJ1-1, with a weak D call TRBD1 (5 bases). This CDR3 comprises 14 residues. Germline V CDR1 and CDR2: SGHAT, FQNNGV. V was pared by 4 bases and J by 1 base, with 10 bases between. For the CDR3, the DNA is TGTGCCAGCAGCTCCGGGGGATGGAACACTGAAGCTTTCTTT. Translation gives CASSSGGWNTEAFF.

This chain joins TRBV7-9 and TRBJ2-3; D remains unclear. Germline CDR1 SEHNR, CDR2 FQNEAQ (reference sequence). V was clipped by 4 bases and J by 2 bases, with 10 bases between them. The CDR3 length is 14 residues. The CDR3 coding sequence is TGTGCCAGCAGCTCCCAATCGAACACAGATACGCAGTATTTT. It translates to CASSSQSNTDTQYF. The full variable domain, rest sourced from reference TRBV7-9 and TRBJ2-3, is DTGVSQNPRHKITKRGQNVTFRCDPISEHNRLYWYRQTLGQGPEFLTYFQNEAQLEKSRLLSDRFSAERPKGSFSTLEIQRTEQGDSAMYLCASSSQSNTDTQYFGPGTRLTVL.

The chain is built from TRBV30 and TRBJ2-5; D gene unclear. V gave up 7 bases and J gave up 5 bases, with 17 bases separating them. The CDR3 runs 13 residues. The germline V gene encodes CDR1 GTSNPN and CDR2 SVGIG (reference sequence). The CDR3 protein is CALDAVNRETQYF. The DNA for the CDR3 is TGTGCCTTAGATGCGGTCAACCGGGAGACCCAGTACTTC.

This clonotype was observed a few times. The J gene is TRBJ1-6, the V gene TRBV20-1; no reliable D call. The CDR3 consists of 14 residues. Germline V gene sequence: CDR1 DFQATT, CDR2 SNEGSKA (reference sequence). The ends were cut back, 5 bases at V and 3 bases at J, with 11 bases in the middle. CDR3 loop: CSAPDAGYNSPLHF. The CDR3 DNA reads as TGCAGTGCTCCGGACGCAGGCTATAATTCACCCCTCCACTTT.

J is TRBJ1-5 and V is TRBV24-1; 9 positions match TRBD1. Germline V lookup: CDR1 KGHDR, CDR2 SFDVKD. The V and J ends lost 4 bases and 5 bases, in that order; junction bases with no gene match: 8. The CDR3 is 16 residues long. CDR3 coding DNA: TGTGCCACCAGTGAACCGACAGGGGGGACACATCAGCCCCAGCATTTT. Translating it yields CATSEPTGGTHQPQHF.

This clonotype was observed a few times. The CDR3 coding sequence is TGTGCCAGCAGTTATCAGGCCGGGACTAGCGCTCCCCGGCTCGGGACCCAGTACTTC. This encodes CASSYQAGTSAPRLGTQYF. The chain is built from TRBV6-5 and TRBJ2-5; TRBD2 matches at 10 bases. Germline V gene lookup returns CDR1 MNHEY and CDR2 SVGAGI. V trimming: 3 bases; J trimming: 7 bases; junction bases outside the gene matches: 20. The CDR3 extends over 19 amino acids.